A single TCR beta chain is shown here with its context. This entry is derived from a study of blood T cells in healthy people across ages. PCR was performed a second time for 7 to 11 cycles using a sample-barcoded 5' primer and a J-beta primer mix. MiXCR was run by TCRdb on the 5' RACE reads, yielding one entry per CDR3 protein. The data hold around 1,500,000 distinct CDR3 sequences, with 40% to 50% observed a single time. Trimming took off 3 bases at V and 0 bases at J, with 7 bases between the two ends. CDR3 length equals 14 residues. Germline-derived CDR1 and CDR2 are MNHEY and SVGAGI. The source material was blood. The clonotype was recovered from a young woman in good health. The chain recombines TRBV6-5 with TRBJ2-3; D is unresolved. The CDR3 is CASSYDLSTDTQYF. The CDR3 region has the DNA TGTGCCAGCAGTTATGATTTGAGCACAGATACGCAGTATTTT.